This paragraph reports one T cell receptor (beta chain). These data come from a study of patients and donors after allogeneic stem cell transplantation. CDR3 size: 16 residues. V lost 3 bases, J lost 6 bases, and 11 bases stayed unmatched. Germline V CDR1 and CDR2: ENHRY, SYGVKD. TCRdb called the RT-PCR reads again in MiXCR, with one record for every CDR3 protein. The table has 150,000 to 250,000 distinct CDR3 sequences, approximately 41% seen once. The sample consisted of blood, either unsorted or a sorted T cell fraction (not recorded which). This receptor was taken from a human donor who was either an allogeneic HSCT recipient or a stem cell or donor lymphocyte infusion donor (not recorded which). It is not recorded whose cells these are; they may come from a transplant donor. The chain links TRBV10-3 to TRBJ2-4; 7 bases agree with TRBD2. CDR3 bases: TGTGCCATCAGTGACCCCAGTGGGGAGGGTAGAAACATTCAGTACTTC. It specifies CAISDPSGEGRNIQYF.